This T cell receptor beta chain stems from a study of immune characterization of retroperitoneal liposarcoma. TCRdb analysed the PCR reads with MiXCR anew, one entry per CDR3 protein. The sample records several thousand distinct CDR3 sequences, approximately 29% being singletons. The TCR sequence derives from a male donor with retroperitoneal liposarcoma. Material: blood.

Here the CDR3 DNA reads TGTGCCAGCAGCTTAGTAAGTCTAGGGGACGAGCAGTACTTC. This gives the protein CASSLVSLGDEQYF. The chain links TRBV11-3 to TRBJ2-5, with a weak D call TRBD1 (5 bases). The end of the DNA aligns better with TRBJ2-7, so the J call may be wrong. Germline V CDR1 and CDR2: SGHNT, YENEEA. CDR3 size: 14 residues.